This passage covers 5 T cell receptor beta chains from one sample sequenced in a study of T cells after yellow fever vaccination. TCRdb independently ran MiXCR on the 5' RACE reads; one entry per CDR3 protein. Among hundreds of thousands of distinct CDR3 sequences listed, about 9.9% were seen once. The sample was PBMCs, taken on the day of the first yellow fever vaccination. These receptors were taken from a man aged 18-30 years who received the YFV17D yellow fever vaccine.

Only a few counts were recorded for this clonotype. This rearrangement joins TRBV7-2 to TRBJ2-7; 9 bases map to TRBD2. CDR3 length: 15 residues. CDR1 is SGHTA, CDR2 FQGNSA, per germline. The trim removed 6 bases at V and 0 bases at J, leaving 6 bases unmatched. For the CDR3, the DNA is TGTGCCAGCAGGACGAAGCGGGGGGTCTCCTACGAGCAGTACTTC. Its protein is CASRTKRGVSYEQYF.

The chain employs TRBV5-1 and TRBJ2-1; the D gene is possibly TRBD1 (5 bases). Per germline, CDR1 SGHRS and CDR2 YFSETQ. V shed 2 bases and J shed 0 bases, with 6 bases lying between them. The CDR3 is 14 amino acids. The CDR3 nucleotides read TGCGCCAGCAGCTTCAGGGACTCCTACAATGAGCAGTTCTTC. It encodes CASSFRDSYNEQFF.

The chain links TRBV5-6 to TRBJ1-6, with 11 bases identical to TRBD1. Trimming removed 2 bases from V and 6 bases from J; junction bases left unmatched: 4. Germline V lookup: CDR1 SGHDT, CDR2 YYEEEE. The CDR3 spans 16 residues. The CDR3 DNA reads TGTGCCAGCAGCTTCGGACAGGGGGCGGGTAATTCACCCCTCCACTTT. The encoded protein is CASSFGQGAGNSPLHF. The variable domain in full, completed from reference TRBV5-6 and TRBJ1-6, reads DAGVTQSPTHLIKTRGQQVTLRCSPKSGHDTVSWYQQALGQGPQFIFQYYEEEERQRGNFPDRFSGHQFPNYSSELNVNALLLGDSALYLCASSFGQGAGNSPLHFGNGTRLTVT.

The CDR3 sequence is CASSAGTASSYEQYF. Written as DNA, the CDR3 is TGCGCCAGCAGCGCGGGGACAGCAAGCTCCTACGAGCAGTACTTC. The genes are TRBV5-1 and TRBJ2-7, with D possibly being TRBD1 (7 bases). Germline V CDR1 and CDR2: SGHRS, YFSETQ. Trimming took 4 bases from V and 0 from J, leaving 14 bases between them. The CDR3 extends over 15 amino acids.

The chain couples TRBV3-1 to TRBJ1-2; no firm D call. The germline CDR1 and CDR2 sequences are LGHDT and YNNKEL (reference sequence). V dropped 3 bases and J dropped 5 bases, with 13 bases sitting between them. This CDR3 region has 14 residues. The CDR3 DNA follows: TGTGCCAGCAGCCACTCAGAAGAGATTTATGGCTACACCTTC. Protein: CASSHSEEIYGYTF.